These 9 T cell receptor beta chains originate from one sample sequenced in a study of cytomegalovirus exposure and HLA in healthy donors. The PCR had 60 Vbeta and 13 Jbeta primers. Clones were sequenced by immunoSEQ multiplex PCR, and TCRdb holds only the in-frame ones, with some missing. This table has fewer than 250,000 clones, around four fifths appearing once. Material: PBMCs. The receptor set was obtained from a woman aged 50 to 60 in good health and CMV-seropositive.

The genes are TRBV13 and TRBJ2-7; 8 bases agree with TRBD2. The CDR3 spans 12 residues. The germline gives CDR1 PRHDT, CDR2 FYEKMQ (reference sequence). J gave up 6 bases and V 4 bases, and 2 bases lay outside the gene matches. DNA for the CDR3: TGTGCCAGCAGCTCCGCGGGAGGCGAGCAGTACTTC. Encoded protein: CASSSAGGEQYF.

CDR3 loop: CASSPSGGRGELFF. The CDR3 DNA is TGTGCCAGCAGTCCATCCGGCGGGAGAGGGGAGCTGTTTTTT. The chain uses TRBV5-4 and TRBJ2-2, with 7 bases fitting TRBD2. CDR1 is SGHNT, CDR2 YYREEE, per germline (reference sequence). V dropped 5 bases and J dropped 8; count of bases not matched to a gene: 9. CDR3 length: 14 residues.

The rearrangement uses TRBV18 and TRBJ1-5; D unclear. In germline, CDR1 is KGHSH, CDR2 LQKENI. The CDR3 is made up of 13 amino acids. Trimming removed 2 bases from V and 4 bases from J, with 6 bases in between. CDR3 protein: CASSPATNQPQHF. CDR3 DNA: TGTGCCAGCTCACCAGCTACGAATCAGCCCCAGCATTTT.

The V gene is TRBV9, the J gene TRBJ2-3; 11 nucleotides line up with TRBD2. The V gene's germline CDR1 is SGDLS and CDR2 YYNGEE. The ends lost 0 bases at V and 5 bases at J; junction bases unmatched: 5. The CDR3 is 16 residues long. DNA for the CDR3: TGTGCCAGCAGCGTAGGGGGGGGGACTAGCGGAGATACGCAGTATTTT. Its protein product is CASSVGGGTSGDTQYF.

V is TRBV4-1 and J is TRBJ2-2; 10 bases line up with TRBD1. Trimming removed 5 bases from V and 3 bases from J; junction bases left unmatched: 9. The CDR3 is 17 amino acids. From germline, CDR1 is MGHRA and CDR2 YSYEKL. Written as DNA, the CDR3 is TGCGCCAGCAGCTTTCCTGACAGGGGGCTGGACACCGGGGAGCTGTTTTTT. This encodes CASSFPDRGLDTGELFF.

CDR3 region: CASSLYGTQNYGYTF. CDR3 bases: TGTGCCAGCAGCTTATACGGGACACAGAACTATGGCTACACCTTC. This chain connects TRBV7-3 to TRBJ1-2; D is perhaps TRBD1 (6 bases). The CDR3 runs to 15 residues. V lost 2 bases to trimming and J lost 2 bases, with 12 bases between them. Germline CDR1 is SGHTA and CDR2 is FQGTGA.

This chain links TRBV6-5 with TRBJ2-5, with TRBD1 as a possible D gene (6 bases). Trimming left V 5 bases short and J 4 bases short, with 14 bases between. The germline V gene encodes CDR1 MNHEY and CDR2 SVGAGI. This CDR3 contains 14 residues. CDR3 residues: CASSRNRVRETQYF. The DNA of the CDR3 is TGTGCCAGCAGTCGAAACAGGGTTCGAGAGACCCAGTACTTC.

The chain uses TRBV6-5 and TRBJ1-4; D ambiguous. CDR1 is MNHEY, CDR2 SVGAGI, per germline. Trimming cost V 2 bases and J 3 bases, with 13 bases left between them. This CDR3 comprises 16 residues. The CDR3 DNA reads TGTGCCAGCAGTTACGGTCGGGGTAGGGCTAATGAAAAACTGTTTTTT. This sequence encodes CASSYGRGRANEKLFF.

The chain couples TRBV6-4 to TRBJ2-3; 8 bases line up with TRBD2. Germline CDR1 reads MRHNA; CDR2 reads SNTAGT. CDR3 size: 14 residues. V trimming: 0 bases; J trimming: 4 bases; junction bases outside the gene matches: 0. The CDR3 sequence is CASSDSSGADTQYF. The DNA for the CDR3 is TGTGCCAGCAGTGACTCTAGCGGGGCAGATACGCAGTATTTT.